The clone carrying this T cell receptor (beta chain) was counted many times. What it binds is not known. The data are from a study of breast tumors, draining lymph nodes, adjacent tissues. Germline trimming cut 0 bases from V and 9 bases from J; bases unmatched to any gene: 12. The germline gives CDR1 SGDLS, CDR2 YYNGEE. The CDR3 spans 17 residues. Study-wide findings and caveats: Luminal-like breast cancer showed significantly greater tumor-nontumor repertoire similarity than basal-like breast cancer did. Tumor repertoires ranked between lymph nodes and nontumor tissue in diversity, with V and J gene preferences. Most tumor T cells seemingly derive from lymph node, then expand in tumor.

Using its own MiXCR run on the multiplex PCR reads, TCRdb lists one record per CDR3 protein. The data contain 85,000 to 130,000 distinct CDR3 sequences, around 20% of them singletons. The lymph nodes were axillary draining lymph nodes from breast cancer patients. V usage is TRBV9 and J usage is TRBJ2-1; 10 bases line up with TRBD2. The sequence derives from a female donor with breast cancer. Some clones in this sample may be carry-over from other donors' samples. The sequenced material came from axillary lymph node tissue. The DNA for the CDR3 is TGTGCCAGCAGCGTAGTTAGCGGGAGGCCGGGGGGAGGTGAGCAGTTCTTC. Translating gives CASSVVSGRPGGGEQFF.